The present T cell receptor beta chain was sequenced within a study of OX40 agonist ivuxolimab in advanced cancers. Data came from immunoSEQ multiplex PCR; TCRdb stores just in-frame clones and leaves some out. The data hold 30,000 to 40,000 clones, with about 84% observed a single time. Enrollment shut out patients with autoimmune disease history or systemic immunosuppression. Baseline, cycle 4 day 1, and cycle 7 day 1 were the blood sampling points. Study-level points and caveats: In the expanded peripheral T cells, antigen specificity was never determined. Some nonresponders also had low normalized T-cell clonal expansion.

V shed 4 bases and J shed 6 bases, with 12 bases lying between them. The CDR3 contains 13 residues. Germline V lookup: CDR1 PRHDT, CDR2 FYEKMQ (reference sequence). This clone was detected only a few times. Its antigen is still unknown. The gene calls are TRBV13 and TRBJ1-2; possible D gene TRBD1, 5 bases. The sequence came from an adult with an advanced solid tumor such as melanoma, head and neck, liver or kidney cancer. Sequenced here: CD4+ or CD8+ T cells sorted from blood, sampled in a trial of the OX40 agonist ivuxolimab. The CDR3 DNA sequence: TGTGCCAGCAGCTCTGGGGGGGAGGATGGCTACACCTTC. Amino acid sequence: CASSSGGEDGYTF.